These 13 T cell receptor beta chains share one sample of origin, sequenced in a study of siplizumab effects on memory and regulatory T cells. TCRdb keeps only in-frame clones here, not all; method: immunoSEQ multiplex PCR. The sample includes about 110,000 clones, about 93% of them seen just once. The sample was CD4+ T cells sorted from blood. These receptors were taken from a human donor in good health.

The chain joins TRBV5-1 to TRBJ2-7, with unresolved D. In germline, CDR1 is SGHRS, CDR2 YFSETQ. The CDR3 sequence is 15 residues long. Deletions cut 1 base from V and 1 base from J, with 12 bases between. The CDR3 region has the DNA TGCGCCAGCAGCTTGACCGGCGGAAATTCCTACGAGCAGTACTTC. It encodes CASSLTGGNSYEQYF.

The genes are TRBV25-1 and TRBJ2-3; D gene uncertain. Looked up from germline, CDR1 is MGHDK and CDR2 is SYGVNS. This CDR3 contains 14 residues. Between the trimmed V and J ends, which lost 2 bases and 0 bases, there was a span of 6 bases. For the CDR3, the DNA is TGTGCCAGCAGTGAACGGCTTAGCACAGATACGCAGTATTTT. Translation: CASSERLSTDTQYF.

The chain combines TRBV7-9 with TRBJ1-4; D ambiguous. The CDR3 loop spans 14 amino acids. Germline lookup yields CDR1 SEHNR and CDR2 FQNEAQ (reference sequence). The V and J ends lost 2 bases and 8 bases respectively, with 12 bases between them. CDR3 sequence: CASSLSGWVEKLFF. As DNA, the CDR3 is TGTGCCAGCAGCTTAAGTGGGTGGGTCGAAAAACTGTTTTTT. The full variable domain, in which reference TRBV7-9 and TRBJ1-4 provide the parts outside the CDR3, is DTGVSQNPRHKITKRGQNVTFRCDPISEHNRLYWYRQTLGQGPEFLTYFQNEAQLEKSRLLSDRFSAERPKGSFSTLEIQRTEQGDSAMYLCASSLSGWVEKLFFGSGTQLSVL.

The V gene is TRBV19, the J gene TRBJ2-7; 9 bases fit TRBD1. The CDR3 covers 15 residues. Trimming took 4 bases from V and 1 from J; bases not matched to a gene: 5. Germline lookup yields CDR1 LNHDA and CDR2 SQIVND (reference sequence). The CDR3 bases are TGTGCCAGTAGTAAAACAGGGGGCCTTTCCTACGAGCAGTACTTC. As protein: CASSKTGGLSYEQYF. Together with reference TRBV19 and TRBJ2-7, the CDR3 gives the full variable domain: DGGITQSPKYLFRKEGQNVTLSCEQNLNHDAMYWYRQDPGQGLRLIYYSQIVNDFQKGDIAEGYSVSREKKESFPLTVTSAQKNPTAFYLCASSKTGGLSYEQYFGPGTRLTVT.

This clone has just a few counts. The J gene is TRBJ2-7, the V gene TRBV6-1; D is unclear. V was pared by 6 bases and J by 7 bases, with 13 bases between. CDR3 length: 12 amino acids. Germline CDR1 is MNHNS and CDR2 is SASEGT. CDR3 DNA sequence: TGTGCCAGCAGGGGTCCCCTGAGGGAGCAGTACTTC. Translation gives CASRGPLREQYF.

CDR3 in DNA: TGTGCCAGCAGGGCCCAAGAGACCCAGTACTTC. This codes for CASRAQETQYF. The chain combines TRBV7-8 with TRBJ2-5, with unresolved D. The V end was cut by 6 bases, the J end by 1 base, with 3 bases between. The CDR3 contains 11 residues. CDR1 and CDR2 (germline): SGHVS, FQNEAQ.

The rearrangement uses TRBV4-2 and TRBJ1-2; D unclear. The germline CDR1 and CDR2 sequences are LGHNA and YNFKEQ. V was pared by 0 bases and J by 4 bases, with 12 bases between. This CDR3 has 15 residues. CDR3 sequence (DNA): TGTGCCAGCAGCCAAGAATTTGGGGAAATCTATGGCTACACCTTC. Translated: CASSQEFGEIYGYTF.

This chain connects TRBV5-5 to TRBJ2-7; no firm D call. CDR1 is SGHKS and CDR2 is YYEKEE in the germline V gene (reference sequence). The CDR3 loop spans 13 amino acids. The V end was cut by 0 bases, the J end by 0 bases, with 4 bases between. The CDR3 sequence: CASSLAGSYEQYF. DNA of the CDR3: TGTGCCAGCAGCTTGGCGGGCTCCTACGAGCAGTACTTC.

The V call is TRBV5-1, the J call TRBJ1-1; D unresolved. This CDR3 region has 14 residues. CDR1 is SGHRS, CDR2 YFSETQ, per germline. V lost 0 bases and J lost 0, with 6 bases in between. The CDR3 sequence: CASSLGRLNTEAFF. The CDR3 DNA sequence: TGCGCCAGCAGCTTGGGTAGGTTGAACACTGAAGCTTTCTTT. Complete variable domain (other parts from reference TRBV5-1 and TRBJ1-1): KAGVTQTPRYLIKTRGQQVTLSCSPISGHRSVSWYQQTPGQGLQFLFEYFSETQRNKGNFPGRFSGRQFSNSRSEMNVSTLELGDSALYLCASSLGRLNTEAFFGQGTRLTVV.

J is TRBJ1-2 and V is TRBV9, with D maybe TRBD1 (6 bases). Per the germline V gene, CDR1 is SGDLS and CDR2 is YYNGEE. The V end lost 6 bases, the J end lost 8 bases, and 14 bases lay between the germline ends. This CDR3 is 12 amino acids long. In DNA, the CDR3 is TGTGCCAGCATCCAACAGGGAAGGGGCTACACCTTC. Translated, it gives CASIQQGRGYTF.

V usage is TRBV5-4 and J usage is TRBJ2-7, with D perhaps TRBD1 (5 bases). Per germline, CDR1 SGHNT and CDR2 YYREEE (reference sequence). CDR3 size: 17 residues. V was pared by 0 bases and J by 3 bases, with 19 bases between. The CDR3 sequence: CASSLAGQGNTFYEQYF. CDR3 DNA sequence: TGTGCCAGCAGCTTGGCAGGGCAGGGTAACACCTTCTACGAGCAGTACTTC.

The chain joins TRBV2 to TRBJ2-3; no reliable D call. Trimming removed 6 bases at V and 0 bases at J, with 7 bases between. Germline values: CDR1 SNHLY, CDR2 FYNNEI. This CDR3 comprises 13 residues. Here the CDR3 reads CASRVFSTDTQYF. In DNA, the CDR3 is TGTGCCAGCAGAGTCTTTAGCACAGATACGCAGTATTTT.

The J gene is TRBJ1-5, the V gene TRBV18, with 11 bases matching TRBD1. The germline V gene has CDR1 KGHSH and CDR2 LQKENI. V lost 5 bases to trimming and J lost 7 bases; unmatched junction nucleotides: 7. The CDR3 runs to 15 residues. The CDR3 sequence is CASSLGQGAGQPQHF. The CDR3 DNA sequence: TGTGCCAGCTCATTAGGACAGGGGGCGGGGCAGCCCCAGCATTTT.